The sequence of this T cell receptor beta chain was determined in a study of cytomegalovirus exposure and HLA in healthy donors. TCRdb's table, derived via immunoSEQ multiplex PCR, lists solely in-frame clones and lacks some. The sample includes over 100,000 clones, over 75% seen only once; the top ten take more than 5%. This receptor was identified in a woman under 30 in good health and CMV-seropositive. The sequenced sample was PBMCs.

CDR3 sequence reads: CASRTRREKAFF. The CDR3 region has the DNA TGTGCCAGCAGGACGAGGAGAGAAAAAGCTTTCTTT. The chain is built from TRBV6-4 and TRBJ1-1; D unresolved. Germline V gives CDR1 MRHNA, CDR2 SNTAGT. The CDR3 is made up of 12 amino acids. Trimming removed 6 bases at V and 9 bases at J, with 14 bases between.